The clone carrying this T cell receptor beta chain has just one count. The length of the CDR3 is 14 residues. This sample was taken from a study of blood T cell repertoires in COVID-19. The table came from immunoSEQ multiplex PCR; TCRdb's copy has only in-frame clones and leaves some out. The sample has under 150,000 clones; around four fifths are singletons. The receptor's source is a man aged 40-49 years with active or convalescent COVID-19. J is TRBJ1-2 and V is TRBV21-1. TRBV21-1 has pseudogene status. Material for sequencing was peripheral blood. CDR3 DNA: TGTGCCAGCAGCAAAGGACGGGGTAACTATGGCTACACCTTC. Translation gives CASSKGRGNYGYTF.